This entry lists 14 T cell receptor beta chains sequenced from one sample in a study of CD8+ T cells in alopecia areata. The sequencing template was cDNA reverse transcribed from extracted RNA. Assay: immunoSEQ multiplex PCR; the TCRdb copy retains only in-frame clones and omits some. The repertoire holds some 170,000 clones, with over 50% as singletons. The input for sequencing was CD4+ T cells sorted from blood, taken at week 0. The origin of the receptors is a human donor with alopecia areata.

This clone has a handful of counts. The genes are TRBV25-1 and TRBJ2-7; 8 bases are shared with TRBD2. CDR1 and CDR2 (germline): MGHDK, SYGVNS. The CDR3 consists of 15 residues. J gave up 3 bases and V 5 bases, and 9 bases lay outside the gene matches. The CDR3 sequence: CASSSSVGGDYEQYF. In DNA form, the CDR3 reads TGTGCCAGCAGTAGCTCCGTCGGGGGGGACTACGAGCAGTACTTC.

The chain combines TRBV30 with TRBJ2-7; D is possibly TRBD2 (5 bases). In germline, CDR1 is GTSNPN, CDR2 SVGIG (reference sequence). The CDR3 runs to 13 residues. V gave up 7 bases and J gave up 3 bases, with 16 bases separating them. The CDR3 sequence: CAFRRESLYEQYF. CDR3 nucleotides: TGTGCCTTTCGTCGGGAATCCCTCTACGAGCAGTACTTC.

The chain carries TRBV29-1 and TRBJ2-3, with TRBD2 matching 7 bases. V shed 4 bases, J shed 4 bases, and the junction held 8 bases outside the gene matches. CDR1 and CDR2 from the germline V gene are SQVTM and ANQGSEA. CDR3 length: 14 residues. CDR3 sequence (DNA): TGCAGCGTTGGGAAAGGGAGGGTTGCAGATACGCAGTATTTT. Protein product: CSVGKGRVADTQYF.

Here the CDR3 DNA reads TGTGCCAGCAGCTCATCCCCCCGCAATGAGCAGTTCTTC. This translates into CASSSSPRNEQFF. The V gene is TRBV7-8, the J gene TRBJ2-1; D gene unclear. Germline-derived CDR1 and CDR2 are SGHVS and FQNEAQ. V lost 4 bases and J 6 bases, leaving 10 bases between the germline ends. This CDR3 contains 13 residues. The variable domain in full, with the rest retrieved from reference TRBV7-8 and TRBJ2-1, is GAGVSQSPRYKVAKRGQDVALRCDPISGHVSLFWYQQALGQGPEFLTYFQNEAQLDKSGLPSDRFFAERPEGSVSTLKIQRTQQEDSAVYLCASSSSPRNEQFFGPGTRLTVL.

The rearrangement joins TRBV30 to TRBJ1-6; tentative D call: TRBD1 (5 bases). Deletions cut 6 bases from V and 10 bases from J, with 7 bases between. Per the germline V gene, CDR1 is GTSNPN and CDR2 is SVGIG (reference sequence). CDR3 length: 10 amino acids. In DNA, the CDR3 is TGTGCCTGCCGGGGGTCACCCCTCCACTTT. Translation: CACRGSPLHF.

This rearrangement joins TRBV29-1 to TRBJ2-5, with 8 bases identical to TRBD1. Trimming took 8 bases from V and 5 from J; bases not matched to a gene: 10. The CDR3 has 13 residues. Germline V lookup: CDR1 SQVTM, CDR2 ANQGSEA. CDR3 sequence reads: CSKATGGRETQYF. The CDR3 nucleotides are TGCAGCAAAGCAACAGGGGGTCGTGAGACCCAGTACTTC.

The J gene is TRBJ1-1, the V gene TRBV9; D not certain. Germline values: CDR1 SGDLS, CDR2 YYNGEE. The CDR3 contains 15 residues. V was cut by 2 bases and J by 0 bases, with 11 bases left in between. Here the CDR3 DNA reads TGTGCCAGCAGCGTTGGTTGGACGATGAACACTGAAGCTTTCTTT. Residues: CASSVGWTMNTEAFF.

This clone was observed a few times. The V and J genes are TRBV28 and TRBJ2-7; TRBD1 matches 9 bases. V lost 4 bases to trimming and J lost 11 bases; unmatched junction nucleotides: 9. The CDR3 runs to 13 residues. Per germline, CDR1 MDHEN and CDR2 SYDVKM. In DNA form, the CDR3 reads TGTGCCAGCAGTTCAGGACAGGGGCCGGGAAAGTACTTC. This sequence encodes CASSSGQGPGKYF. Full variable domain (rest looked up from reference TRBV28 and TRBJ2-7): DVKVTQSSRYLVKRTGEKVFLECVQDMDHENMFWYRQDPGLGLRLIYFSYDVKMKEKGDIPEGYSVSREKKERFSLILESASTNQTSMYLCASSSGQGPGKYFGPGTRLTVT.

The chain recombines TRBV5-1 with TRBJ2-3; weak D call: TRBD2 (6 bases). Between the trimmed V and J ends, which lost 6 bases and 0 bases, there was a span of 11 bases. This CDR3 has 14 amino acids. Germline CDR1 reads SGHRS; CDR2 reads YFSETQ. CDR3 in DNA: TGCGCCAGCATTGCCGGGGGTAGCACAGATACGCAGTATTTT. Translating gives CASIAGGSTDTQYF.

This clone was detected once. The rearrangement links TRBV6-6 to TRBJ2-5; D unresolved. V lost 8 bases to trimming and J lost 9 bases, with 22 bases between them. Germline CDR1 reads MNHNY; CDR2 reads SVGAGI (reference sequence). This CDR3 is built from 14 residues. CDR3 bases: TGTGCCAGCTCCTCGGGCGGCCTGAACGTGGCCCAGTACTTC. This translates into CASSSGGLNVAQYF.

The CDR3 here is CAWSPGVPYEQYF. The CDR3 coding sequence is TGTGCCTGGAGCCCAGGCGTACCCTACGAGCAGTACTTC. This rearrangement joins TRBV30 to TRBJ2-7; unclear D gene. Germline CDR1 is GTSNPN and CDR2 is SVGIG (reference sequence). V dropped 3 bases and J dropped 2 bases, with 11 bases sitting between them. This CDR3 has 13 amino acids. Full variable domain (rest looked up from reference TRBV30 and TRBJ2-7): SQTIHQWPATLVQPVGSPLSLECTVEGTSNPNLYWYRQAAGRGLQLLFYSVGIGQISSEVPQNLSASRPQDRQFILSSKKLLLSDSGFYLCAWSPGVPYEQYFGPGTRLTVT.

The chain uses TRBV28 and TRBJ2-1, with 10 nucleotides matching TRBD2. This CDR3 has 15 amino acids. From germline, CDR1 is MDHEN and CDR2 SYDVKM. The junction had 8 bases not matched to a gene; V was cut back by 6 bases and J by 6 bases. This CDR3 is CASSQLSGGANEQFF. CDR3 DNA: TGTGCCAGCAGCCAGCTAAGCGGGGGGGCCAATGAGCAGTTCTTC. Full variable domain (missing parts from reference TRBV28 and TRBJ2-1): DVKVTQSSRYLVKRTGEKVFLECVQDMDHENMFWYRQDPGLGLRLIYFSYDVKMKEKGDIPEGYSVSREKKERFSLILESASTNQTSMYLCASSQLSGGANEQFFGPGTRLTVL.

V and J are TRBV19 and TRBJ1-2, with TRBD1 matching 7 bases. CDR1 and CDR2 from the germline V gene are LNHDA and SQIVND (reference sequence). The V gene end was trimmed by 6 bases and the J gene end by 0 bases; junction bases not matched to a gene: 4. The CDR3 loop spans 14 amino acids. The CDR3 DNA sequence: TGTGCCAGTAGGATACAGGGGACTAACTATGGCTACACCTTC. This translates into CASRIQGTNYGYTF.

The chain links TRBV30 to TRBJ2-4, with D uncertain. Trimming shortened V by 2 bases and J by 9 bases, and 11 bases separated the two germline ends. This CDR3 has 12 residues. Germline CDR1 GTSNPN, CDR2 SVGIG (reference sequence). The CDR3 loop is CAWSTVAGIQYF. CDR3 nucleotides: TGTGCCTGGAGTACCGTAGCAGGCATTCAGTACTTC.